What follows are 9 T cell receptor beta chains derived from one specimen sequenced in a study of identifying expanded T cells in peripheral blood (dated by TCRdb to about 2019). Library preparation used the immunoSEQ multiplex PCR assay. Not all clones reach the TCRdb copy of this immuneACCESS table, which keeps in-frame sequences only. Checked studies attribute under half of the gap to unresolved V genes and leave the rest unexplained. This sample holds over 85,000 clones; roughly 81% were observed only once. The ten largest clones represent less than 5% of the sample. Material: blood. The receptors were gathered from a person between 18 and 75 years old in good health.

Note on this clone: Other DNA sequences in this specimen translate into the identical CDR3. This chain connects TRBV18 to TRBJ1-3; 9 positions agree with TRBD1. This CDR3 has 18 amino acids. The J segment lost 2 bases and the V segment lost 3 bases, leaving 11 bases of the junction unmatched. The V gene's germline CDR1 is KGHSH and CDR2 LQKENI. For the CDR3, the DNA is TGTGCCAGCTCACCGAAAGCCCCGGGACAGGGTGCTGGAAACACCATATATTTT. Amino acids: CASSPKAPGQGAGNTIYF.

On this clone itself: A junction boundary mismatches the germline segment, possibly from a read error. The rearrangement joins TRBV6-5 to TRBJ1-4; unclear D gene. The germline V gene encodes CDR1 MNHEY and CDR2 SVGAGI. This CDR3 contains 15 residues. The DNA for the CDR3 is TGTGCCAGCAGTGACTCGGGCCTGGCTAATGAAAAACTGTTTTTT. Encoded protein: CASSDSGLANEKLFF.

The genes are TRBV6-5 and TRBJ1-2; the D is unclear. Germline V gene data show CDR1 as MNHEY and CDR2 as SVGAGI. V was shortened by 1 base and J by 3 bases, with 9 bases between the two germline ends. The CDR3 extends over 14 amino acids. CDR3 DNA: TGTGCCAGCAGTTACTTGTCCGGGCACTATGGCTACACCTTC. It encodes CASSYLSGHYGYTF.

This chain links TRBV11-1 with TRBJ2-7, with D possibly being TRBD1 (5 bases). The V gene's germline CDR1 is SGHAT and CDR2 FQDESV (reference sequence). The germline V and J ends were trimmed by 1 base and 3 bases, with 7 bases remaining between them. The CDR3 consists of 13 residues. In DNA, the CDR3 is TGTGCCAGCAGCTTAGGACAGTTCTACGAGCAGTACTTC. This codes for CASSLGQFYEQYF. The whole variable domain, filled in from reference TRBV11-1 and TRBJ2-7, reads EAEVAQSPRYKITEKSQAVAFWCDPISGHATLYWYRQILGQGPELLVQFQDESVVDDSQLPKDRFSAERLKGVDSTLKIQPAELGDSAMYLCASSLGQFYEQYFGPGTRLTVT.

J is TRBJ1-6 and V is TRBV14; 7 nucleotides agree with TRBD1. The trim removed 1 base at V and 7 bases at J, leaving 4 bases unmatched. This CDR3 region has 15 residues. Germline V CDR1 and CDR2: SGHDN, FVKESK. In DNA form, the CDR3 reads TGTGCCAGCAGCCAAGTGACAGGGAAAAATTCACCCCTCCACTTT. Encoded protein: CASSQVTGKNSPLHF.

The chain carries TRBV15 and TRBJ1-6; a possible D gene is TRBD1 (5 bases). The CDR3 totals 15 residues. The germline V gene encodes CDR1 LNHNV and CDR2 YYDKDF (reference sequence). Trimming removed 5 bases from V and 8 bases from J, with 16 bases in between. This chain's CDR3 is CATSLISQGHSPLHF. Written as DNA, the CDR3 is TGTGCCACCAGCTTGATATCCCAGGGCCATTCACCCCTCCACTTT.

This clone came up once. V and J are TRBV25-1 and TRBJ2-6; D is unresolved. The germline V gene has CDR1 MGHDK and CDR2 SYGVNS. The length of the CDR3 is 13 residues. Trimming shortened V by 8 bases and J by 4 bases, and 9 bases separated the two germline ends. CDR3 DNA sequence: TGTGCCAGCCATTTGAGCGGGGCCAACGTCCTGACTTTC. Amino acids: CASHLSGANVLTF.

J is TRBJ1-1 and V is TRBV5-1; D perhaps matches TRBD1 (5 bases). CDR1 is SGHRS, CDR2 YFSETQ, per germline. The CDR3 covers 11 residues. V gave up 6 bases and J gave up 7 bases, with 10 bases separating them. CDR3 nucleotides: TGCGCCAGCACCACCGGACATGAAGCTTTCTTT. Its translation is CASTTGHEAFF.

Notes on this clone: The junction shows a germline mismatch at one end, possibly a read error. The genes are TRBV6-1 and TRBJ1-2; 8 positions match TRBD1. Germline V gene data show CDR1 as MNHNS and CDR2 as SASEGT. The CDR3 length is 14 residues. CDR3 coding DNA: TGTGCCATCAGTGAGACAGGGGCGAACTATGGCTACACCTTC. Its protein is CAISETGANYGYTF.